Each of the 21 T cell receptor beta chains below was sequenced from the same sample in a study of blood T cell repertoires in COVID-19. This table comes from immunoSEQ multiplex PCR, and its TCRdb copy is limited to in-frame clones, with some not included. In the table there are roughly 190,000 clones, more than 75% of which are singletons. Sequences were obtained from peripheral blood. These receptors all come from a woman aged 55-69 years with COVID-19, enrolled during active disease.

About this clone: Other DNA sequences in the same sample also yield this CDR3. The CDR3 loop reads CASSQGQGGETQYF. The DNA for the CDR3 is TGCGCCAGCAGCCAGGGACAGGGTGGAGAGACCCAGTACTTC. V usage is TRBV4-3 and J usage is TRBJ2-5; 9 bases align to TRBD1. With 3 bases clipped from V and 4 bases from J, the junction kept 3 bases outside the gene matches. This CDR3 region has 14 residues. Per the germline V gene, CDR1 is LGHNA and CDR2 is YSLEER.

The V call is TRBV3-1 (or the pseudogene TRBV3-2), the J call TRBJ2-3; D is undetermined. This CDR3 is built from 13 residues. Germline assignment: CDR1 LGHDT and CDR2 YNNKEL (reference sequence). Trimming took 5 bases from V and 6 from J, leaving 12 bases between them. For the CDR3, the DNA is TGTGCCAGCAGCTTTCAAGCCCGGGATACGCAGTATTTT. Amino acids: CASSFQARDTQYF.

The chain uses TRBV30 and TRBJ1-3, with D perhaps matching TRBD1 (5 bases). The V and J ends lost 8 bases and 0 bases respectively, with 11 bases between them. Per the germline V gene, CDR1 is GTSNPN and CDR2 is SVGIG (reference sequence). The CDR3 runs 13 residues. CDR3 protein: CAADRSSGNTIYF. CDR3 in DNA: TGTGCCGCCGACAGAAGCTCTGGAAACACCATATATTTT.

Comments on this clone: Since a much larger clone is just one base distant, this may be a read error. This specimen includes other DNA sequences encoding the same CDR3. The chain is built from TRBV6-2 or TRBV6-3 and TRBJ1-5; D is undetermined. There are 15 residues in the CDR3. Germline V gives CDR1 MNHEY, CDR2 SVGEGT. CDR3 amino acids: CASSSPKPGDQPQHF. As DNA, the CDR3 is TGTGCCAGTAGTTCTCCGAAGCCAGGCGATCAGCCCCAGCATTTT.

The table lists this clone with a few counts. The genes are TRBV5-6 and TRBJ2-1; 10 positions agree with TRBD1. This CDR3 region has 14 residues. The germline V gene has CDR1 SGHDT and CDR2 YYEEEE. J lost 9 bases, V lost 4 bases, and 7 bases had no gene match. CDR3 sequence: CASSVGQGFGEQFF. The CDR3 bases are TGTGCCAGCAGCGTGGGACAGGGGTTCGGTGAGCAGTTCTTC.

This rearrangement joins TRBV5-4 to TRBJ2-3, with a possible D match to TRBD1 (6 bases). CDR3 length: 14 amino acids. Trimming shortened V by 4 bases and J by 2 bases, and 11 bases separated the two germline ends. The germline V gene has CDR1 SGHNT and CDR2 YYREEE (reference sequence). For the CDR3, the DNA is TGTGCCAGCAGCCAGACAGGACCCACAGATACGCAGTATTTT. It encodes CASSQTGPTDTQYF.

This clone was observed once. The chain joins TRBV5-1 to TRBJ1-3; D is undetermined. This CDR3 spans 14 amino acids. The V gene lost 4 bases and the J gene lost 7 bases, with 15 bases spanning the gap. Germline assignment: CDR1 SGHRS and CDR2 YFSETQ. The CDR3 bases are TGCGCCAGCAGCCTTGACTACCTGGTTAACACCATATATTTT. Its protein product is CASSLDYLVNTIYF.

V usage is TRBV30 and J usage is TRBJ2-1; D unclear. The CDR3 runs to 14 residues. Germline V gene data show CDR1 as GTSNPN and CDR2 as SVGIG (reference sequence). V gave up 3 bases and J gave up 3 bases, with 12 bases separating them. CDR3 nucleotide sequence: TGTGCCTGGAGCCCCGGTCGAATCTACAATGAGCAGTTCTTC. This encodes CAWSPGRIYNEQFF. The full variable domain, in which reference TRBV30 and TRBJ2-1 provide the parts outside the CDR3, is SQTIHQWPATLVQPVGSPLSLECTVEGTSNPNLYWYRQAAGRGLQLLFYSVGIGQISSEVPQNLSASRPQDRQFILSSKKLLLSDSGFYLCAWSPGRIYNEQFFGPGTRLTVL.

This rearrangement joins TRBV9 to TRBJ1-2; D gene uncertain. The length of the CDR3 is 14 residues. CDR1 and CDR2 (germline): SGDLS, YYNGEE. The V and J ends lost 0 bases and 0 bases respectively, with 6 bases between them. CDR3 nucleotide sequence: TGTGCCAGCAGCGTAGGTGGGCCTAACTATGGCTACACCTTC. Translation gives CASSVGGPNYGYTF.

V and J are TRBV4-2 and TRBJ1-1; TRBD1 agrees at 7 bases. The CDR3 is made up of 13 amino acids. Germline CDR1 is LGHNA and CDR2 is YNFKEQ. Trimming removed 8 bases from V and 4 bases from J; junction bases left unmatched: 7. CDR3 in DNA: TGTGCCAGCTCTACAGGGGATGTCACTGAAGCTTTCTTT. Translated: CASSTGDVTEAFF.

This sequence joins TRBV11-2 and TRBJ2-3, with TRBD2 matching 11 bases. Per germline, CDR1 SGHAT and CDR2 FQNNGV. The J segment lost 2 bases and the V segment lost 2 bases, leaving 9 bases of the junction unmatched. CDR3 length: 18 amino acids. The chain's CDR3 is CASSLSSGGNLYTDTQYF. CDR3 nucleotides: TGTGCCAGCAGCTTATCTAGCGGGGGGAATCTATACACAGATACGCAGTATTTT.

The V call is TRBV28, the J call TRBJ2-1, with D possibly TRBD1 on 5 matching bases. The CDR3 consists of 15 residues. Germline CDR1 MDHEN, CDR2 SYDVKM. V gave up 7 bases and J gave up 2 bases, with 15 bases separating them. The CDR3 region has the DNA TGTGCCAGCACCAAGGATAGGGGCACCTACAATGAGCAGTTCTTC. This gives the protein CASTKDRGTYNEQFF.

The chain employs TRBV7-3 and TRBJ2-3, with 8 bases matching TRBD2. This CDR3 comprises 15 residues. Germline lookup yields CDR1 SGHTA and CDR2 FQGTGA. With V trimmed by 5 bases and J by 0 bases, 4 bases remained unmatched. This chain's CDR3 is CASSRAGGSTDTQYF. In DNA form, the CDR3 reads TGTGCCAGCAGCCGCGCGGGGGGTAGCACAGATACGCAGTATTTT.

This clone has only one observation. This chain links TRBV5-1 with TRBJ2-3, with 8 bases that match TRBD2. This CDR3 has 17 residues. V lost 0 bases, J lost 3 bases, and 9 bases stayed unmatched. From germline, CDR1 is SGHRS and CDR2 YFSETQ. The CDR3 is CASSLGRAGGRTDTQYF. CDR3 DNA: TGCGCCAGCAGCTTGGGACGGGCGGGGGGCCGGACAGATACGCAGTATTTT.

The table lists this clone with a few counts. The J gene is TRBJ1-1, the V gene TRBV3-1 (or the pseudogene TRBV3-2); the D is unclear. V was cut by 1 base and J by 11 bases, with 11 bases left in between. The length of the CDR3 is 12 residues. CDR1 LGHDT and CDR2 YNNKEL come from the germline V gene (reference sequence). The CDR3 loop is CASSQGMAMAFF. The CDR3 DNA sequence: TGTGCCAGCAGCCAAGGTATGGCAATGGCTTTCTTT.

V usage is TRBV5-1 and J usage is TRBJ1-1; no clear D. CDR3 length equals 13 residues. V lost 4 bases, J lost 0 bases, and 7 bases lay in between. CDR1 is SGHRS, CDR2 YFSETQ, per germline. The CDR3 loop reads CASSKEMNTEAFF. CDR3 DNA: TGCGCCAGCAGCAAGGAGATGAACACTGAAGCTTTCTTT. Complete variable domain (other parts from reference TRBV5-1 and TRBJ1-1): KAGVTQTPRYLIKTRGQQVTLSCSPISGHRSVSWYQQTPGQGLQFLFEYFSETQRNKGNFPGRFSGRQFSNSRSEMNVSTLELGDSALYLCASSKEMNTEAFFGQGTRLTVV.

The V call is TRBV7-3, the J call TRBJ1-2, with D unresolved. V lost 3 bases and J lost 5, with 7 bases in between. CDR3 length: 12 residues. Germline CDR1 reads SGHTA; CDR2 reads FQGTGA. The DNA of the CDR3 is TGTGCCAGCAGCTTGATAGTTTATGGCTACACCTTC. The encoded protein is CASSLIVYGYTF.

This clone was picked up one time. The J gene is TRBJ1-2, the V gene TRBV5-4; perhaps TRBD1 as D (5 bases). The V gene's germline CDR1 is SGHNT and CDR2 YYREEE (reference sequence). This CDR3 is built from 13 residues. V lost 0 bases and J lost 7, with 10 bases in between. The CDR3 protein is CASSLAREAGYTF. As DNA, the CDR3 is TGTGCCAGCAGCTTGGCCAGGGAGGCTGGCTACACCTTC.

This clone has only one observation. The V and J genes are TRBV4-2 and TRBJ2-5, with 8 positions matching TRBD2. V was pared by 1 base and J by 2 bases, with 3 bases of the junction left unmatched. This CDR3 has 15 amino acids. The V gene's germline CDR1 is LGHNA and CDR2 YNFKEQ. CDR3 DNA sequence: TGTGCCAGCAGCCAAGGGGGCGGGGGGCAAGAGACCCAGTACTTC. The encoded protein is CASSQGGGGQETQYF.

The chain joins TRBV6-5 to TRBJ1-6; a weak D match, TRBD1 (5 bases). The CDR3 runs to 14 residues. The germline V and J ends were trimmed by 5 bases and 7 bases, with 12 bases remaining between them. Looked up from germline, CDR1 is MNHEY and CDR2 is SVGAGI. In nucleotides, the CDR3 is TGTGCCAGCAGTCTCGGGACTCCGAATTCACCCCTCCACTTT. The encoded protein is CASSLGTPNSPLHF.

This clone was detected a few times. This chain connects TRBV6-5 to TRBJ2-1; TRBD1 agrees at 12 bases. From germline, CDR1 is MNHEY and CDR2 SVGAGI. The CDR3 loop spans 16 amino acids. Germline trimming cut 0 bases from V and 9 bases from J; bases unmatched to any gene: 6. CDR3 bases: TGTGCCAGCAGTTACTCCCGGGACAGGGGGCGCGTTGAGCAGTTCTTC. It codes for CASSYSRDRGRVEQFF.